This T cell receptor beta chain is from a study of blood T cell repertoires in COVID-19 (TCRdb year 2020). For the study in its entirety: Samples from collaborators originated in the United States, Italy and Spain and spanned both the acute and convalescent phases of COVID-19. Sample metadata almost always included a de-identified subject ID, COVID-19 status, age in years and sex. Subjects who had been exposed to COVID-19, were actively infected with it, or had recovered from it provided the deeply sampled blood TCRbeta repertoires that made up the dataset. The prospective study material was composed of cDNA or gDNA derived from T cells, B-cell-depleted T cells, or PBMCs. The repertoires were made available in a free public database intended to serve as a resource for research on the immune response to SARS-CoV-2. The samples were drawn from the first 160 participants of the ongoing ImmuneRACE study and from 1,254 subjects provided by 6 global collaborators. Where HLA class I and class II types were available, the types were taken from metadata supplied by the sample provider, not from assay-based typing.

TCRbeta CDR3 regions were amplified from genomic DNA using the immunoSEQ Assay, a bias-controlled multiplex PCR. The paper's processing steps were these. Within the assay, amplification of reference gene primers was used to estimate how many nucleated cells each sample contained. To quantify the absolute abundance of each unique TCRbeta CDR3 rearrangement, sequence reads were collapsed and filtered. For each sample, productive Simpson clonality was calculated as the square root of Simpson's diversity index across productive rearrangements. The clones in this table, taken by TCRdb from immuneACCESS, are in-frame only. Not every clone is retained; where verified, under half of the shortfall comes from an unresolved V gene, and the cause of the rest is unknown. The V and J calls and clone size are taken from that table; D and trimming were inferred from the DNA. A total of about 220,000 clones appear in this sample, 75% to 90% of them only once. The biggest ten clones account for roughly 3.7% of the sample.

Points the paper makes about the study in general: The quantity of clinical and demographic metadata differed by source and by participant and was supplied without curation.

From V the trimming removes 10 bases and from J it removes 3 bases, while the gene matches leave 5 bases of the junction unaccounted for. Looking up the germline V gene (reference sequence) yields CDR1 LNHDA and CDR2 SQIVND. Measured from the cysteine to the phenylalanine, the CDR3 is 13 residues long. CDR3 DNA only is kept here, 39 bases in frame from base 1. As for this clone: Its antigen is currently not known. Base quality data are lacking; no much larger clone is found one base away.

Participants in the prospective study were enrolled through a virtual design, were aged about 18 to 100 years, and lived in 24 United States geographic areas. Cohort assignment in the prospective study relied on participant-reported clinical history from a screening survey and a study questionnaire. In the prospective study, whole blood, serum and a nasopharyngeal or oropharyngeal swab were collected from each participant by mobile phlebotomists. Prospective study participants could optionally give additional blood draws and questionnaires over an approximately 2-month period. Before DNA extraction, prospective study blood samples were shipped either frozen or at room temperature.

The sequence was obtained from a woman aged 18-35 years in a cohort exposed to, infected with or recovered from COVID-19 (not recorded which). Recombination linked TRBV19 to TRBJ1-2; 10 bases in the middle match TRBD1. Material for sequencing was PBMCs or T cells enriched from blood (not recorded which). The CDR3 in this case is CATATGGDYGYTF. In nucleotide form, the sequence is TGTGCCACCGCGACAGGGGGCGACTATGGCTACACCTTC.